The rows below give T cell receptor beta chains drawn from one sample of a study of control samples from healthy donors and cancer patients. Libraries were prepared by immunoSEQ multiplex PCR; TCRdb keeps only in-frame clonotypes and omits some of them. The sample consists of 130,000 or so clones, 92% of them appearing once. The sample taken for sequencing was blood. Receptors originate from a man between 18 and 29 years old in good health. Each CDR3 is given with its conserved first and last residue. Fields, in order: D gene, clone size, J gene, V gene, CDR3 protein, CDR3 DNA. D genes are given only for firm matches. Part of the rows lack a size; the others show once, few, many or a class for expanded clones.

d_gene: TRBD2; abundance: -; j_gene: TRBJ2-1; v_gene: TRBV18; CDR3aa: CASSPRTSSYNEQFF; CDR3nt: TGTGCCAGCTCACCGCGGACTAGCAGCTACAATGAGCAGTTCTTC
d_gene: TRBD1; abundance: -; j_gene: TRBJ2-7; v_gene: TRBV7-2; CDR3aa: CASSSWTGPGEQYF; CDR3nt: TGTGCCAGCAGCTCATGGACAGGGCCGGGAGAGCAGTACTTC
d_gene: -; abundance: once; j_gene: TRBJ1-1; v_gene: TRBV4-2; CDR3aa: CASSQDRWVGDTEAFF; CDR3nt: TGTGCCAGCAGCCAAGATAGGTGGGTGGGGGACACTGAAGCTTTCTTT
d_gene: -; abundance: -; j_gene: TRBJ1-5; v_gene: TRBV9; CDR3aa: CASSGPRVSNQPQHF; CDR3nt: TGTGCCAGCAGCGGACCCAGGGTTAGCAATCAGCCCCAGCATTTT
d_gene: -; abundance: -; j_gene: TRBJ1-5; v_gene: TRBV19; CDR3aa: CASSIPPNQPQHF; CDR3nt: TGTGCCAGTAGTATTCCCCCGAATCAGCCCCAGCATTTT
d_gene: -; abundance: -; j_gene: TRBJ1-4; v_gene: TRBV5-6; CDR3aa: CASSPDGGLNEKLFF; CDR3nt: TGTGCCAGCAGCCCGGACGGGGGCTTGAATGAAAAACTGTTTTTT
d_gene: -; abundance: -; j_gene: TRBJ2-3; v_gene: TRBV6-6; CDR3aa: CASLGSTDTQYF; CDR3nt: TGTGCCAGCCTTGGGTCCACAGATACGCAGTATTTT
d_gene: -; abundance: -; j_gene: TRBJ2-1; v_gene: TRBV10-1; CDR3aa: CATTGTQVHNEQFF; CDR3nt: TGCGCCACCACCGGGACTCAGGTCCACAATGAGCAGTTCTTC
d_gene: TRBD1; abundance: -; j_gene: TRBJ2-7; v_gene: TRBV18; CDR3aa: CASSGQGASAEQYF; CDR3nt: TGTGCCAGCTCGGGGCAGGGGGCGAGCGCCGAGCAGTACTTC
d_gene: -; abundance: -; j_gene: TRBJ2-3; v_gene: TRBV29-1; CDR3aa: CSVGPGRADTQYF; CDR3nt: TGCAGCGTTGGACCTGGGCGGGCAGATACGCAGTATTTT
d_gene: -; abundance: -; j_gene: TRBJ2-7; v_gene: TRBV5-1; CDR3aa: CASSLERGSYEQYF; CDR3nt: TGCGCCAGCAGCTTGGAGAGGGGGAGTTACGAGCAGTACTTC
d_gene: -; abundance: once; j_gene: TRBJ1-2; v_gene: TRBV7-4; CDR3aa: CASSSVGRHLNGYTF; CDR3nt: TGTGCCAGCAGCTCTGTGGGGAGACATTTGAATGGCTACACCTTC
d_gene: -; abundance: -; j_gene: TRBJ2-1; v_gene: TRBV10-3; CDR3aa: CAISGGLSGPSYNEQFF; CDR3nt: TGTGCCATCAGTGGGGGGTTGTCAGGCCCCTCCTACAATGAGCAGTTCTTC
d_gene: -; abundance: -; j_gene: TRBJ1-2; v_gene: TRBV15; CDR3aa: CATTEIYGYTF; CDR3nt: TGTGCCACCACCGAGATCTATGGCTACACCTTC
d_gene: -; abundance: -; j_gene: TRBJ2-7; v_gene: TRBV9; CDR3aa: CASSGSYEQYF; CDR3nt: TGTGCCAGCAGCGGGTCCTACGAGCAGTACTTC
d_gene: -; abundance: -; j_gene: TRBJ1-2; v_gene: TRBV28; CDR3aa: CASSPRYDGYTF; CDR3nt: TGTGCCAGCAGTCCCAGGTACGATGGCTACACCTTC
d_gene: TRBD1; abundance: -; j_gene: TRBJ2-7; v_gene: TRBV9; CDR3aa: CASSVGSGQGYEQYF; CDR3nt: TGTGCCAGCAGCGTAGGGTCTGGACAGGGCTACGAGCAGTACTTC
d_gene: TRBD1; abundance: -; j_gene: TRBJ2-2; v_gene: TRBV27; CDR3aa: CASRGVWGDRGSGELFF; CDR3nt: TGTGCCAGCAGAGGAGTTTGGGGGGACAGGGGGTCCGGGGAGCTGTTTTTT
d_gene: -; abundance: few; j_gene: TRBJ1-5; v_gene: TRBV7-3; CDR3aa: CASSFHYQPQHF; CDR3nt: TGTGCCAGCAGCTTCCACTATCAGCCCCAGCATTTT
d_gene: -; abundance: -; j_gene: TRBJ1-6; v_gene: TRBV4-1; CDR3aa: CASSLGGVSPLHF; CDR3nt: TGCGCCAGCAGCCTTGGGGGGGTTTCACCCCTCCACTTT
d_gene: -; abundance: once; j_gene: TRBJ2-7; v_gene: TRBV6-2/TRBV6-3; CDR3aa: CASSYSEDYPYEQYF; CDR3nt: TGTGCCAGCAGTTACTCAGAGGACTACCCCTACGAGCAGTACTTC
d_gene: -; abundance: once; j_gene: TRBJ2-1; v_gene: TRBV5-5; CDR3aa: CASSSPGNEQFF; CDR3nt: TGTGCCAGCAGCTCCCCGGGTAATGAGCAGTTCTTC
d_gene: -; abundance: -; j_gene: TRBJ2-6; v_gene: TRBV27; CDR3aa: CASSAGTGANVLTF; CDR3nt: TGTGCCAGCTCAGCGGGCACTGGGGCCAACGTCCTGACTTTC
d_gene: TRBD1; abundance: -; j_gene: TRBJ1-2; v_gene: TRBV10-3; CDR3aa: CAMSGQGSNYGYTF; CDR3nt: TGTGCCATGTCGGGACAGGGATCAAACTATGGCTACACCTTC
d_gene: -; abundance: few; j_gene: TRBJ2-7; v_gene: TRBV7-9; CDR3aa: CASSLGQEQYF; CDR3nt: TGTGCCAGCAGCTTAGGGCAGGAGCAGTACTTC
d_gene: -; abundance: -; j_gene: TRBJ1-2; v_gene: TRBV5-6; CDR3aa: CASSLVRSSGYTF; CDR3nt: TGTGCCAGCAGCTTGGTAAGGTCAAGTGGCTACACCTTC
d_gene: -; abundance: -; j_gene: TRBJ2-5; v_gene: TRBV5-6; CDR3aa: CASSLGRETQYF; CDR3nt: TGTGCCAGCAGCTTGGGAAGAGAGACCCAGTACTTC
d_gene: -; abundance: -; j_gene: TRBJ1-2; v_gene: TRBV7-9; CDR3aa: CASSPDSFYGYTF; CDR3nt: TGTGCCAGCAGCCCGGACAGTTTCTATGGCTACACCTTC
d_gene: -; abundance: -; j_gene: TRBJ2-3; v_gene: TRBV4-1; CDR3aa: CASVDEGPGTQYF; CDR3nt: TGCGCCAGCGTGGACGAGGGGCCCGGTACGCAGTATTTT
d_gene: -; abundance: -; j_gene: TRBJ1-6; v_gene: TRBV21-1; CDR3aa: CASSKVRQGAVVSYNSPLHF; CDR3nt: TGTGCCAGCAGCAAAGTGCGGCAGGGGGCTGTGGTATCCTATAATTCACCCCTCCACTTT
d_gene: -; abundance: -; j_gene: TRBJ1-2; v_gene: TRBV5-6; CDR3aa: CASSLGTVDGYTF; CDR3nt: TGTGCCAGCAGCTTGGGAACAGTTGATGGCTACACCTTC
d_gene: -; abundance: -; j_gene: TRBJ2-2; v_gene: TRBV7-2; CDR3aa: CASSFGQRNTGELFF; CDR3nt: TGTGCCAGCAGCTTTGGACAGAGAAACACCGGGGAGCTGTTTTTT
d_gene: -; abundance: -; j_gene: TRBJ2-1; v_gene: TRBV12-2; CDR3aa: CASRLAPGLAGEEQFF; CDR3nt: TGTGCAAGTCGCTTAGCGCCGGGACTAGCGGGGGAGGAGCAGTTCTTC
d_gene: TRBD2; abundance: -; j_gene: TRBJ2-1; v_gene: TRBV7-9; CDR3aa: CASSLGGLDYNEQFF; CDR3nt: TGTGCCAGCAGCTTAGGGGGACTAGATTACAATGAGCAGTTCTTC
d_gene: -; abundance: -; j_gene: TRBJ2-2; v_gene: TRBV11-3; CDR3aa: CASSLRRAGELFF; CDR3nt: TGTGCCAGCAGCTTGAGGAGGGCCGGGGAGCTGTTTTTT
d_gene: TRBD1; abundance: -; j_gene: TRBJ2-3; v_gene: TRBV24-1; CDR3aa: CATSPTTGGGTDTQYF; CDR3nt: TGTGCCACCAGCCCCACTACAGGGGGAGGCACAGATACGCAGTATTTT
d_gene: -; abundance: -; j_gene: TRBJ2-5; v_gene: TRBV18; CDR3aa: CASSPGRNGETQYF; CDR3nt: TGTGCCAGCTCACCCGGACGCAACGGGGAGACCCAGTACTTC
d_gene: TRBD1; abundance: -; j_gene: TRBJ1-6; v_gene: TRBV13; CDR3aa: CASSFGTGDNSPLHF; CDR3nt: TGTGCCAGCAGCTTCGGGACAGGGGATAATTCACCCCTCCACTTT
d_gene: -; abundance: -; j_gene: TRBJ2-7; v_gene: TRBV12-3/TRBV12-4; CDR3aa: CASTLRDDRKQYF; CDR3nt: TGTGCCAGCACCCTCCGGGACGACCGCAAGCAGTACTTC
d_gene: -; abundance: -; j_gene: TRBJ1-6; v_gene: TRBV25-1; CDR3aa: CASSEGRNSPLHF; CDR3nt: TGTGCCAGCAGTGAAGGCCGGAATTCACCCCTCCACTTT
d_gene: -; abundance: -; j_gene: TRBJ2-3; v_gene: TRBV5-4; CDR3aa: CASSKAGWVDTQYF; CDR3nt: TGTGCCAGCAGCAAAGCGGGTTGGGTAGATACGCAGTATTTT
d_gene: -; abundance: once; j_gene: TRBJ1-5; v_gene: TRBV19; CDR3aa: CASSRTVSNQPQHF; CDR3nt: TGTGCCAGTAGTAGGACTGTTAGCAATCAGCCCCAGCATTTT
d_gene: -; abundance: -; j_gene: TRBJ2-6; v_gene: TRBV11-2; CDR3aa: CASSLPINSGANVLTF; CDR3nt: TGTGCCAGCAGCTTACCTATTAACTCTGGGGCCAACGTCCTGACTTTC
d_gene: -; abundance: -; j_gene: TRBJ1-5; v_gene: TRBV2; CDR3aa: CASSDSTRNSNQPQHF; CDR3nt: TGTGCCAGCAGTGATTCCACGAGGAATAGCAATCAGCCCCAGCATTTT
d_gene: TRBD1; abundance: -; j_gene: TRBJ1-1; v_gene: TRBV19; CDR3aa: CASKGTGAIGGTEAFF; CDR3nt: TGTGCCAGTAAAGGGACAGGGGCGATAGGGGGGACTGAAGCTTTCTTT
d_gene: -; abundance: -; j_gene: TRBJ1-5; v_gene: TRBV9; CDR3aa: CASSVTGYSNQPQHF; CDR3nt: TGTGCCAGCAGCGTCACAGGTTATAGCAATCAGCCCCAGCATTTT
d_gene: -; abundance: -; j_gene: TRBJ1-2; v_gene: TRBV7-9; CDR3aa: CASSLAVGGSDGYTF; CDR3nt: TGTGCCAGCAGCTTAGCGGTAGGAGGTTCGGATGGCTACACCTTC
d_gene: -; abundance: -; j_gene: TRBJ2-3; v_gene: TRBV7-2; CDR3aa: CASSLEGGGGTDTQYF; CDR3nt: TGTGCCAGCAGCTTAGAGGGCGGTGGCGGCACAGATACGCAGTATTTT
d_gene: -; abundance: -; j_gene: TRBJ2-7; v_gene: TRBV27; CDR3aa: CASSLLGGAYEQYF; CDR3nt: TGTGCCAGCAGTTTATTGGGGGGAGCCTACGAGCAGTACTTC
d_gene: TRBD1; abundance: -; j_gene: TRBJ1-3; v_gene: TRBV3-1/TRBV3-2; CDR3aa: CASSPGGGSSGNTIYF; CDR3nt: TGTGCCAGCAGCCCAGGGGGCGGTAGTTCTGGAAACACCATATATTTT
d_gene: -; abundance: -; j_gene: TRBJ2-7; v_gene: TRBV15; CDR3aa: CATSRDPGVYEQYF; CDR3nt: TGTGCCACCAGCAGAGATCCCGGGGTATACGAGCAGTACTTC
d_gene: TRBD1; abundance: -; j_gene: TRBJ1-1; v_gene: TRBV5-6; CDR3aa: CASSRDRDTEAFF; CDR3nt: TGTGCCAGCAGCCGGGACAGGGACACTGAAGCTTTCTTT
d_gene: -; abundance: -; j_gene: TRBJ1-2; v_gene: TRBV21-1; CDR3aa: CASSKVVLGADTF; CDR3nt: TGTGCCAGCAGCAAAGTGGTACTAGGGGCGGACACCTTC
d_gene: -; abundance: -; j_gene: TRBJ2-7; v_gene: TRBV7-9; CDR3aa: CASSQTGYEEQYF; CDR3nt: TGTGCCAGCAGCCAGACTGGCTACGAAGAGCAGTACTTC
d_gene: TRBD2; abundance: -; j_gene: TRBJ2-5; v_gene: TRBV4-2; CDR3aa: CASSQARLAGEETQYF; CDR3nt: TGTGCCAGCAGCCAAGCGAGACTAGCGGGTGAAGAGACCCAGTACTTC
d_gene: -; abundance: once; j_gene: TRBJ1-2; v_gene: TRBV29-1; CDR3aa: CSAPDLAGSYGYTF; CDR3nt: TGCAGCGCCCCGGATCTGGCAGGGAGCTATGGCTACACCTTC
d_gene: TRBD2; abundance: -; j_gene: TRBJ2-1; v_gene: TRBV6-5; CDR3aa: CASERFGTSNEQFF; CDR3nt: TGTGCCAGCGAACGATTCGGGACTAGCAATGAGCAGTTCTTC